The source of this T cell receptor (beta chain) is a study of cytomegalovirus exposure and HLA in healthy donors. The study's findings and limits: The authors later linked a missense DCLRE1C variant to TCR beta V- and J-gene trimming. In an earlier analysis, in about 530 donors, most V segments appeared productive either ~87% or ~30% of the time.

V gave up 6 bases and J gave up 7 bases, with 18 bases separating them. CDR3 size: 14 residues. Germline V gives CDR1 MNHEY, CDR2 SVGAGI. With 60 Vbeta and 13 Jbeta primers, the PCR was carried out. The method was immunoSEQ multiplex PCR; TCRdb's version includes in-frame clones alone and lacks a portion of them. In the table there are some 92,000 clones, about 80% of which are singletons. As for this clone: What it recognizes is unknown.

Sequences were obtained from PBMCs. This sequence originates from a man aged 18 to 30 in good health and CMV-seropositive. The chain employs TRBV6-5 and TRBJ1-2; no definite D call. The CDR3 reads CASSPGSPGSGYTF. DNA for the CDR3: TGTGCCAGCAGCCCTGGGTCCCCGGGGAGTGGCTACACCTTC.